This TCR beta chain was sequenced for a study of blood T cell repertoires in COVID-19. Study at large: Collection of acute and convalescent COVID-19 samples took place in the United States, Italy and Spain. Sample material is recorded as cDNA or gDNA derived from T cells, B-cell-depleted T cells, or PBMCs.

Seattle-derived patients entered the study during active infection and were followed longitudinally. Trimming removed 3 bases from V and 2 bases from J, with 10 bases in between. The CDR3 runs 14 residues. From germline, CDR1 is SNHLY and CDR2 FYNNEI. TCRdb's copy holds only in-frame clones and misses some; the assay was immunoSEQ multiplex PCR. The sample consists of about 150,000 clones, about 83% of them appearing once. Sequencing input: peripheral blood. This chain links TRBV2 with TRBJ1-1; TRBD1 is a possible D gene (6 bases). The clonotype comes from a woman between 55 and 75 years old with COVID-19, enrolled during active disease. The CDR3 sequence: CASSDPGGNTEAFF. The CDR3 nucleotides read TGTGCCAGCAGTGACCCTGGGGGCAACACTGAAGCTTTCTTT.